The next 14 T cell receptor beta chains were all read from a single sample in a study of Ad26.COV2.S vaccination and SARS-CoV-2 variants. As for treatment: 15 to 20 received Ad26.COV2.S at low or high dose, single or two shots; about 5 received placebo; per-sample allocation not given. Specimens were obtained on day 63 following the first vaccine or placebo injection. TCRdb keeps only in-frame clones here, not all; method: immunoSEQ multiplex PCR. This sample has over 400,000 clones; roughly 87% occur once, and the top ten carry less than 5.5%. The specimen was peripheral blood, collected in a trial of Ad26.COV2.S vaccine versus placebo. These receptors were obtained from a person aged 18-60 years who received the Ad26.COV2.S COVID-19 vaccine or a placebo.

This chain connects TRBV28 to TRBJ2-3, with 10 positions matching TRBD2. Germline values: CDR1 MDHEN, CDR2 SYDVKM. V trimming: 7 bases; J trimming: 6 bases; junction bases outside the gene matches: 16. The length of the CDR3 is 17 residues. CDR3 residues: CASNLGGAGGRWDTQYF. In DNA form, the CDR3 reads TGTGCCAGCAACCTAGGCGGAGCGGGAGGGCGGTGGGATACGCAGTATTTT.

The chain employs TRBV7-2 and TRBJ2-2, with 8 positions matching TRBD1. The CDR3 is made up of 18 amino acids. Trimming removed 2 bases from V and 9 bases from J; junction bases left unmatched: 17. Germline CDR1 and CDR2: SGHTA and FQGNSA. CDR3 sequence (DNA): TGTGCCAGCAGCTTACAGGGGGCGCCTCCGGGTAGGGGCAGGGAGCTGTTTTTT. Translated, it gives CASSLQGAPPGRGRELFF.

The genes are TRBV28 and TRBJ2-3; D may be TRBD1 (5 bases). Germline V CDR1 and CDR2: MDHEN, SYDVKM. V was cut by 6 bases and J by 6 bases, with 13 bases left in between. The CDR3 is 13 residues long. The DNA of the CDR3 is TGTGCCAGCAGGTCCCCGGACAAGGATACGCAGTATTTT. Translated: CASRSPDKDTQYF.

This clone was recorded once. This chain's CDR3 is CASSVSRGRLEPNTGELFF. In DNA form, the CDR3 reads TGTGCCAGCAGCGTGAGTCGGGGCCGCTTGGAACCGAACACCGGGGAGCTGTTTTTT. This rearrangement joins TRBV9 to TRBJ2-2, with D perhaps being TRBD1 or TRBD2 (5 bases each). V lost 2 bases and J lost 0, with 20 bases in between. The CDR3 extends over 19 amino acids. Germline CDR1 reads SGDLS; CDR2 reads YYNGEE. Combining the CDR3 with reference TRBV9 and TRBJ2-2 gives the whole variable domain DSGVTQTPKHLITATGQRVTLRCSPRSGDLSVYWYQQSLDQGLQFLIQYYNGEERAKGNILERFSAQQFPDLHSELNLSSLELGDSALYFCASSVSRGRLEPNTGELFFGEGSRLTVL.

The chain uses TRBV15 and TRBJ2-5; D is possibly TRBD1 or TRBD2 (5 bases each). CDR1 is LNHNV and CDR2 is YYDKDF in the germline V gene (reference sequence). Trimming removed 9 bases from V and 4 bases from J, with 18 bases in between. This CDR3 is 14 amino acids long. The CDR3 reads CATAGAGGGETQYF. CDR3 nucleotide sequence: TGTGCCACGGCTGGGGCGGGTGGGGGAGAGACCCAGTACTTC. Looking up the rest from reference TRBV15 and TRBJ2-5 gives the full variable domain: DAMVIQNPRYQVTQFGKPVTLSCSQTLNHNVMYWYQQKSSQAPKLLFHYYDKDFNNEADTPDNFQSRRPNTSFCFLDIRSPGLGDTAMYLCATAGAGGGETQYFGPGTRLLVL.

The chain combines TRBV14 with TRBJ2-5, with D hard to call. This CDR3 comprises 13 residues. The germline V gene has CDR1 SGHDN and CDR2 FVKESK. Trimming stripped 3 bases from V and 2 bases from J, with 7 bases between. In nucleotides, the CDR3 is TGTGCCAGCAGCCAGACTCAACAAGAGACCCAGTACTTC. It yields the protein CASSQTQQETQYF.

This chain joins TRBV5-1 and TRBJ2-3; D tentatively reads TRBD1 or TRBD2 (5 bases each). The CDR3 is made up of 16 amino acids. V was cut by 4 bases and J by 0 bases, with 15 bases left in between. CDR1 is SGHRS and CDR2 is YFSETQ in the germline V gene. The DNA of the CDR3 is TGCGCCAGCAGCATCCTCCGGGACGGAAGCACAGATACGCAGTATTTT. The encoded protein is CASSILRDGSTDTQYF.

The chain is built from TRBV13 and TRBJ2-1; 7 bases are a match to TRBD1. The length of the CDR3 is 15 residues. CDR1 and CDR2 (germline): PRHDT, FYEKMQ (reference sequence). V lost 4 bases and J lost 7; bases outside the gene matches: 10. The CDR3, as DNA: TGTGCCAGCAGCTCTCGGACAGGCCGGCCTAATGAGCAGTTCTTC. It translates to CASSSRTGRPNEQFF.

The genes are TRBV3-1 (or the pseudogene TRBV3-2) and TRBJ2-5; D is perhaps TRBD1 (5 bases). The CDR3 runs to 14 residues. The ends were cut back, 4 bases at V and 7 bases at J, with 16 bases in the middle. Germline V CDR1 and CDR2: LGHDT, YNNKEL (reference sequence). CDR3 sequence: CASSREGQAGTQYF. In DNA, the CDR3 is TGTGCCAGCAGCCGGGAAGGACAAGCAGGGACCCAGTACTTC.

This clone appeared once. This rearrangement joins TRBV14 to TRBJ2-6; no firm D call. Germline V gives CDR1 SGHDN, CDR2 FVKESK. The CDR3 loop spans 18 amino acids. The V end lost 1 base, the J end lost 0 bases, and 13 bases lay between the germline ends. The CDR3 bases are TGTGCCAGCAGCCAAGCAGGCAGACAATTCTCTGGGGCCAACGTCCTGACTTTC. It translates to CASSQAGRQFSGANVLTF.

The chain has TRBV11-2 and TRBJ2-1; 7 nucleotides align to TRBD1. CDR3 length equals 15 residues. The ends lost 1 base at V and 4 bases at J; junction bases unmatched: 4. Per germline, CDR1 SGHAT and CDR2 FQNNGV. Written as DNA, the CDR3 is TGTGCCAGCAGCTTAGGACGACAGGGTTACAATGAGCAGTTCTTC. This codes for CASSLGRQGYNEQFF.

The chain uses TRBV6-6 and TRBJ2-2; 9 bases map to TRBD1. Germline V gives CDR1 MNHNY, CDR2 SVGAGI (reference sequence). The ends lost 6 bases at V and 7 bases at J; junction bases unmatched: 9. This CDR3 is 15 amino acids long. The CDR3 DNA reads as TGTGCCAGCAGACGCGACAGGGGGGCCCTCGGGGAGCTGTTTTTT. Its protein is CASRRDRGALGELFF.

About this clone itself: This specimen includes other DNA sequences encoding the same CDR3. This sequence joins TRBV9 and TRBJ2-3, with D perhaps TRBD1 (7 bases). V dropped 0 bases and J dropped 2 bases, with 13 bases sitting between them. This CDR3 has 16 amino acids. Germline V gene data show CDR1 as SGDLS and CDR2 as YYNGEE. The CDR3 sequence: CASSVGAGGSTDTQYF. CDR3 nucleotides: TGTGCCAGCAGCGTAGGGGCAGGGGGGTCCACAGATACGCAGTATTTT. The complete variable domain, with remaining parts taken from reference TRBV9 and TRBJ2-3, reads DSGVTQTPKHLITATGQRVTLRCSPRSGDLSVYWYQQSLDQGLQFLIQYYNGEERAKGNILERFSAQQFPDLHSELNLSSLELGDSALYFCASSVGAGGSTDTQYFGPGTRLTVL.

This sequence joins TRBV29-1 and TRBJ1-1; D might be TRBD1 (6 bases). CDR3 length equals 13 residues. With 5 bases removed from V and 1 base from J, the gap between germline ends came to 11 bases. Per germline, CDR1 SQVTM and CDR2 ANQGSEA. DNA for the CDR3: TGCAGCGTTAACACAGGGCGGAACACTGAAGCTTTCTTT. Translated: CSVNTGRNTEAFF.